One sample yielded the 24 T cell receptor beta chains listed below, sequenced in a study of vaccination effects on CD4 cells after COVID-19. Some clones are missing from TCRdb's copy, which holds only in-frame ones; the method was immunoSEQ multiplex PCR. The sample holds about 69,000 clones, about 80% seen once. After expansion with viral peptide pools in the ViraFEST assay, antigen-specific CD4+ T cells were sequenced. With around ten days of culture completed, CD4+ T cells were isolated. The vaccine given was either BNT162b2 or mRNA-1273, in two doses. Their cognate antigens are unknown. Sequences were derived from CD4+ T cells from PBMCs cultured with HCoV-OC43 spike peptides, sampled after COVID-19 vaccination. Subset meaning: HCoV-OC43 spike overlapping peptide pool stimulation. Receptor source: a human donor who received a COVID-19 vaccine.

This clone was seen once. This rearrangement joins TRBV14 to TRBJ1-1; D gene uncertain. The CDR3 is made up of 11 amino acids. The V and J ends lost 2 bases and 4 bases respectively, with 2 bases between them. The germline V gene has CDR1 SGHDN and CDR2 FVKESK. CDR3 DNA: TGTGCCAGCAGCCAAACCACTGAAGCTTTCTTT. This codes for CASSQTTEAFF.

The chain carries TRBV5-1 and TRBJ2-3, with D unclear. V lost 0 bases, J lost 6 bases, and 5 bases lay in between. Germline-derived CDR1 and CDR2 are SGHRS and YFSETQ. The CDR3 loop spans 12 amino acids. The CDR3 protein is CASSLVEDTQYF. Here the CDR3 DNA reads TGCGCCAGCAGCTTGGTGGAGGATACGCAGTATTTT.

The chain combines TRBV12-3 or TRBV12-4 with TRBJ1-2; D gene unclear. CDR3 length equals 13 residues. V lost 1 base and J lost 4, with 7 bases in between. The CDR3 loop reads CASSLGQIYGYTF. DNA for the CDR3: TGTGCCAGCAGTTTAGGACAAATCTATGGCTACACCTTC.

The V and J genes are TRBV4-1 and TRBJ2-1, with D perhaps matching TRBD1 or TRBD2 (6 bases each). The CDR3 loop spans 17 amino acids. Germline V gene lookup returns CDR1 MGHRA and CDR2 YSYEKL. Trimming took off 4 bases at V and 6 bases at J, with 22 bases between the two ends. CDR3 protein: CASSRGGMVGGSNEQFF. The CDR3 nucleotides are TGCGCCAGCAGCCGAGGGGGGATGGTGGGTGGTTCCAATGAGCAGTTCTTC.

This chain links TRBV4-3 with TRBJ2-2; D gene uncertain. The CDR3 runs 14 residues. CDR1 and CDR2 (germline): LGHNA, YSLEER. Deletions cut 0 bases from V and 4 bases from J, with 6 bases between. The CDR3 DNA reads as TGCGCCAGCAGCCAAGAGCAAGGCACCGGGGAGCTGTTTTTT. Its protein is CASSQEQGTGELFF.

The chain links TRBV19 to TRBJ2-5; D is perhaps TRBD1 or TRBD2 (5 bases each). The CDR3 extends over 15 amino acids. From germline, CDR1 is LNHDA and CDR2 SQIVND (reference sequence). Trimming cost V 6 bases and J 2 bases, with 16 bases left between them. The CDR3: CASSRDSDRQETQYF. CDR3 sequence (DNA): TGTGCCAGTAGCCGTGATAGCGACAGACAAGAGACCCAGTACTTC. Drawing the rest from reference TRBV19 and TRBJ2-5, the complete variable domain is DGGITQSPKYLFRKEGQNVTLSCEQNLNHDAMYWYRQDPGQGLRLIYYSQIVNDFQKGDIAEGYSVSREKKESFPLTVTSAQKNPTAFYLCASSRDSDRQETQYFGPGTRLLVL.

This clone appeared once. CDR3 in amino acids: CAWSRGATMNNYGYTF. The CDR3 nucleotides read TGTGCCTGGAGTAGGGGGGCCACAATGAATAACTATGGCTACACCTTC. The chain carries TRBV30 and TRBJ1-2; TRBD1 might be the D (6 bases). V was clipped by 2 bases and J by 1 base, with 17 bases between them. The CDR3 totals 16 residues. The germline V gene encodes CDR1 GTSNPN and CDR2 SVGIG (reference sequence). Together with reference TRBV30 and TRBJ1-2, the CDR3 gives the full variable domain: SQTIHQWPATLVQPVGSPLSLECTVEGTSNPNLYWYRQAAGRGLQLLFYSVGIGQISSEVPQNLSASRPQDRQFILSSKKLLLSDSGFYLCAWSRGATMNNYGYTFGSGTRLTVV.

This clone has just a few counts. The CDR3 region has the DNA TGTGCCAGCGGCCAACAGAGCAATCAGCCCCAGCATTTT. Protein product: CASGQQSNQPQHF. The chain has TRBV12-3 or TRBV12-4 and TRBJ1-5; D is unclear. The V end was cut by 8 bases, the J end by 1 base, with 9 bases between. This CDR3 comprises 13 residues.

The chain employs TRBV19 and TRBJ2-6; 8 bases are a match to TRBD1. The CDR3 has 17 residues. The germline V gene encodes CDR1 LNHDA and CDR2 SQIVND (reference sequence). The trim removed 6 bases at V and 2 bases at J, leaving 9 bases unmatched. Here the CDR3 DNA reads TGTGCCAGTAGCACCGGGACAGGCTACCCTGGGGCCAACGTCCTGACTTTC. It encodes CASSTGTGYPGANVLTF. Full variable domain (missing parts from reference TRBV19 and TRBJ2-6): DGGITQSPKYLFRKEGQNVTLSCEQNLNHDAMYWYRQDPGQGLRLIYYSQIVNDFQKGDIAEGYSVSREKKESFPLTVTSAQKNPTAFYLCASSTGTGYPGANVLTFGAGSRLTVL.

This chain joins TRBV10-2 and TRBJ2-5; 9 bases match TRBD2. Germline assignment: CDR1 WSHSY and CDR2 SAAADI. The CDR3 is made up of 15 amino acids. Losses at the gene ends were 6 bases for V and 5 bases for J; bases not matched to a gene: 10. This CDR3 is CASRLAGGPSETQYF. The CDR3, as DNA: TGCGCCAGCAGGCTCGCGGGGGGGCCGTCTGAGACCCAGTACTTC.

The V gene is TRBV12-3 or TRBV12-4, the J gene TRBJ1-5, with a possible D match to TRBD1 (6 bases). V lost 7 bases and J lost 8, with 15 bases in between. The CDR3 extends over 13 amino acids. DNA for the CDR3: TGTGCCAGCAACACAGGGCCTCCTGAGCCCCAGCATTTT. Encoded protein: CASNTGPPEPQHF.

This clone appeared once. This rearrangement joins TRBV2 to TRBJ2-5; TRBD1 is a possible D gene (6 bases). CDR1 SNHLY and CDR2 FYNNEI come from the germline V gene. The V end was cut by 7 bases, the J end by 3 bases, with 15 bases between. The CDR3 has 14 residues. The CDR3 nucleotides read TGTGCCAGCAACTACGGACAGAGAAAAGAGACCCAGTACTTC. Its protein is CASNYGQRKETQYF.

The genes are TRBV6-2 or TRBV6-3 and TRBJ2-3, with 10 bases that match TRBD2. Germline-derived CDR1 and CDR2 are MNHEY and SVGEGT. The CDR3 totals 21 residues. J lost 2 bases, V lost 1 base, and 18 bases had no gene match. The CDR3 is CASSYLVVERGGFRNTDTQYF. The CDR3 DNA reads as TGTGCCAGCAGTTACTTGGTGGTCGAGCGGGGGGGTTTTCGAAACACAGATACGCAGTATTTT.

In this sample, this clone turned up once. The chain combines TRBV3-1 (or the pseudogene TRBV3-2) with TRBJ2-4; 9 nucleotides line up with TRBD2. The V segment lost 4 bases and the J segment 9 bases; nucleotides outside the gene matches: 13. The CDR3 has 16 amino acids. Germline CDR1 reads LGHDT; CDR2 reads YNNKEL (reference sequence). DNA of the CDR3: TGTGCCAGCAGCCCTGTGCAGCGGGGGGAGACGGTCATTCAGTACTTC. It yields the protein CASSPVQRGETVIQYF.

V is TRBV29-1 and J is TRBJ2-1; the D is unclear. Trimming removed 5 bases from V and 7 bases from J, with 6 bases in between. CDR3 size: 10 residues. From germline, CDR1 is SQVTM and CDR2 ANQGSEA. DNA for the CDR3: TGCAGCGTTCTGGGGAATGAGCAGTTCTTC. It yields the protein CSVLGNEQFF.

V usage is TRBV11-2 and J usage is TRBJ1-3, with D perhaps matching TRBD1 (5 bases). Trimming pared 1 base from V and 7 bases from J, leaving 14 bases between. The CDR3 is made up of 15 amino acids. Germline CDR1 SGHAT, CDR2 FQNNGV. In DNA, the CDR3 is TGTGCCAGCAGCTTAGTCCCGTCGGGGCTCAACACCATATATTTT. It translates to CASSLVPSGLNTIYF.

This clone has just a few counts. The V call is TRBV19, the J call TRBJ1-2, with 7 bases that match TRBD1. This CDR3 has 14 residues. V lost 5 bases, J lost 8 bases, and 11 bases stayed unmatched. The germline gives CDR1 LNHDA, CDR2 SQIVND (reference sequence). DNA for the CDR3: TGTGCCAGTAGTTCGACAGGGAAGGTTTGGGGCTACACCTTC. This sequence encodes CASSSTGKVWGYTF.

This clone showed up just a few times. V gene TRBV7-9 combines with J gene TRBJ1-2; D unclear. The CDR3 covers 13 residues. Trimming left V 0 bases short and J 8 bases short, with 10 bases between. The germline V gene encodes CDR1 SEHNR and CDR2 FQNEAQ (reference sequence). Written as DNA, the CDR3 is TGTGCCAGCAGCTTAGCAGGGCTCCTGGGCTACACCTTC. It translates to CASSLAGLLGYTF.

V and J are TRBV19 and TRBJ1-3; the D is unclear. The V gene lost 6 bases and the J gene lost 3 bases, with 15 bases spanning the gap. Germline CDR1 LNHDA, CDR2 SQIVND (reference sequence). The CDR3 length is 15 residues. The CDR3 loop is CASRPQDRVGNTIYF. CDR3 nucleotide sequence: TGTGCCAGTAGACCGCAGGACCGGGTTGGAAACACCATATATTTT.

The gene calls are TRBV5-1 and TRBJ2-1; TRBD2 matches at 12 bases. The germline CDR1 and CDR2 sequences are SGHRS and YFSETQ. The ends lost 3 bases at V and 2 bases at J; junction bases unmatched: 6. The CDR3 is made up of 17 amino acids. The CDR3 DNA reads as TGCGCCAGCAGCTATGCGACTAGCGGGGGTCCCTACAATGAGCAGTTCTTC. As protein: CASSYATSGGPYNEQFF.

This clone showed up just a few times. Here the CDR3 reads CAWSVRDRDSQPQHF. The DNA for the CDR3 is TGTGCCTGGAGTGTACGGGACAGGGACAGTCAGCCCCAGCATTTT. The rearrangement links TRBV30 to TRBJ1-5; TRBD1 aligns across 9 bases. V gave up 0 bases and J gave up 6 bases; unmatched junction bases: 6. The germline V gene encodes CDR1 GTSNPN and CDR2 SVGIG (reference sequence). CDR3 length: 15 amino acids.

The rearrangement uses TRBV6-2 or TRBV6-3 and TRBJ1-1; D remains unclear. Deletions cut 2 bases from V and 0 bases from J, with 7 bases between. The CDR3 loop spans 14 amino acids. From germline, CDR1 is MNHEY and CDR2 SVGEGT. The CDR3 nucleotides are TGTGCCAGCAGTTACCGGGTCGTGAACACTGAAGCTTTCTTT. As protein: CASSYRVVNTEAFF.

This chain joins TRBV4-1 and TRBJ1-1; weak D call: TRBD1 (5 bases). CDR1 and CDR2 (germline): MGHRA, YSYEKL. V lost 1 base, J lost 2 bases, and 11 bases lay in between. The CDR3 extends over 15 amino acids. CDR3 DNA: TGCGCCAGCAGCCAAGGTCACGGGGCTAACACTGAAGCTTTCTTT. This codes for CASSQGHGANTEAFF.

V and J are TRBV27 and TRBJ2-7, with D unresolved. The CDR3 is 11 amino acids. The V gene lost 7 bases and the J gene lost 2 bases, with 6 bases spanning the gap. Germline CDR1 reads MNHEY; CDR2 reads SMNVEV (reference sequence). The CDR3 here is CASTNTYEQYV. In DNA form, the CDR3 reads TGTGCCAGCACTAATACCTACGAGCAGTACGTC.